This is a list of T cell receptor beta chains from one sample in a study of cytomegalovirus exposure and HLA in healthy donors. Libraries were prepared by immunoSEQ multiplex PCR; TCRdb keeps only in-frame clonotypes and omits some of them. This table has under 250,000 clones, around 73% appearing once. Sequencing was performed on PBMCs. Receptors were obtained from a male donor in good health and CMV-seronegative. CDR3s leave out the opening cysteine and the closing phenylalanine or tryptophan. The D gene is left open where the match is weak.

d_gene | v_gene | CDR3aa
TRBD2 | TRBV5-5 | ASSRGLVGSY
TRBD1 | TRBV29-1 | SVGGDRVNQPQH
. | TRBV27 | ASSPRIHQPQH
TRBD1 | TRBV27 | ASSPQGVIQEANVLT
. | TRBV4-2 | ASSQGGGGDSDEQY
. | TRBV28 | ASTRVGARIRGYT
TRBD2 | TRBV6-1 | ASSEEGTSTGETQY
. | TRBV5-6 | ASSEAGVRTEAF
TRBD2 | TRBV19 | ASSSLAGVGNEQF
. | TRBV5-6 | ASSFSSGSEQF
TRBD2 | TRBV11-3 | ASSRSGSSYNEQF
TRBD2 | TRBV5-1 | ASSSGTSGETQY